This is a list of T cell receptor beta chains from one sample in a study of blood T cell repertoires in COVID-19. Only in-frame clones appear in the TCRdb table, and some are missing; sequencing was by immunoSEQ multiplex PCR. The sample lists over 300,000 clones, more than 70% seen once, with 0.95% to 1.5% in the top ten. Material for sequencing was peripheral blood. These receptors came from a man in his forties with acute or convalescent COVID-19. The CDR3 runs from the conserved cysteine through the conserved F or W. D genes are given only for firm matches. Size is omitted from some rows. Given values are once, few, many or a class for expanded clones.

.,TRBV5-1,TRBJ2-3,.,CASSIGQGGRTDTQYF,TGCGCCAGCAGCATCGGACAGGGAGGGCGGACAGATACGCAGTATTTT
.,TRBV5-1,TRBJ2-2,.,CASSLERAFTGELFF,TGCGCCAGCAGCTTGGAACGCGCCTTCACCGGGGAGCTGTTTTTT
.,TRBV6-4,TRBJ2-2,.,CASSLVGGTGELFF,TGTGCCAGCAGTTTGGTAGGGGGAACCGGGGAGCTGTTTTTT
TRBD2,TRBV27,TRBJ2-2,.,CASSPLAGVNTGELFF,TGTGCCAGCAGTCCCCTAGCGGGGGTCAACACCGGGGAGCTGTTTTTT
.,TRBV7-3,TRBJ2-3,.,CASSLTPPAPDTQYF,TGTGCCAGCAGCTTAACACCCCCCGCGCCGGATACGCAGTATTTT
.,TRBV6-1,TRBJ1-2,.,CASSETGIGGYTF,TGTGCCAGCAGTGAAACAGGGATAGGTGGCTACACCTTC
.,TRBV7-9,TRBJ1-1,once,CASSFSETGLDTEAFF,TGTGCCAGCAGCTTCTCCGAGACAGGTCTCGACACTGAAGCTTTCTTT
TRBD1,TRBV5-4,TRBJ1-2,.,CASSREPGGGEGYGYTF,TGTGCCAGCAGCCGTGAGCCAGGGGGCGGCGAGGGCTATGGCTACACCTTC
TRBD1,TRBV18,TRBJ1-1,.,CASSPRQGDMGTEAFF,TGTGCCAGCTCACCCAGACAGGGGGATATGGGAACTGAAGCTTTCTTT
.,TRBV7-2,TRBJ2-3,.,CASSPTQDTQYF,TGTGCCAGCAGCCCAACGCAGGATACGCAGTATTTT
TRBD1,TRBV4-2,TRBJ2-6,many,CASSPSDRGESGANVLTF,TGTGCCAGCAGCCCATCAGACAGGGGGGAGTCTGGGGCCAACGTCCTGACTTTC
.,TRBV11-2,TRBJ2-7,.,CASSLAGVEQYF,TGTGCCAGCAGCTTAGCGGGAGTCGAGCAGTACTTC
.,TRBV7-9,TRBJ2-1,.,CASSLALIRTEYYNEQFF,TGTGCCAGCAGCTTAGCGCTAATCAGGACAGAATATTACAATGAGCAGTTCTTC
TRBD1,TRBV19,TRBJ1-1,.,CASSLQGLNTEAFF,TGTGCCAGTAGTTTACAGGGGCTGAACACTGAAGCTTTCTTT